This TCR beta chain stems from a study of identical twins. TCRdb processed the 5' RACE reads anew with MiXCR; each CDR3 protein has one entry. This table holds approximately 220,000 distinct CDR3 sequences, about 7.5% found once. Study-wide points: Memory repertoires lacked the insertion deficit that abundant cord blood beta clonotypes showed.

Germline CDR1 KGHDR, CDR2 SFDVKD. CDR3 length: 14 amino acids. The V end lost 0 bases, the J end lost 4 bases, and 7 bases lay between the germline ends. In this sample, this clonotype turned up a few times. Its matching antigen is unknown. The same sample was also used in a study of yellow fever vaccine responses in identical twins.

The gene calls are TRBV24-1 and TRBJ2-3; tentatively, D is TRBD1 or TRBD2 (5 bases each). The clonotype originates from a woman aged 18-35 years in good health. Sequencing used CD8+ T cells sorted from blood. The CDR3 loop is CATSDLRGSDTQYF. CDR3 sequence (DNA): TGTGCCACCAGTGATTTGCGGGGCTCAGATACGCAGTATTTT.